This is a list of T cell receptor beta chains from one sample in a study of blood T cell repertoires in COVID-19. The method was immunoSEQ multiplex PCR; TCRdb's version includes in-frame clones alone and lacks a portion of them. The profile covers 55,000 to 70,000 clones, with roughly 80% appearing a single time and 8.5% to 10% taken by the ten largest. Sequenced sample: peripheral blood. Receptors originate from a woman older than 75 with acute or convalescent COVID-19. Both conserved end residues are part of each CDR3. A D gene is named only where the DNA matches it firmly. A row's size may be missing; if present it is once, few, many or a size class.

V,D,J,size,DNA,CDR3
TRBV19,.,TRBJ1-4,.,TGTGCCAGTAGTGGGACAACGAATGAAAAACTGTTTTTT,CASSGTTNEKLFF
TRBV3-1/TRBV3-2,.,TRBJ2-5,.,TGTGCCAGCAGTCGGGGAGCGGCAGGAGAGACCCAGTACTTC,CASSRGAAGETQYF
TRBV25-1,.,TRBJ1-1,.,TGTGCCAGCAGTTTCCGGACAGCCATGAACACTGAAGCTTTCTTT,CASSFRTAMNTEAFF
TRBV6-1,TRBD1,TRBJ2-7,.,TGTGCCAGCAGTGAGCCTCCCGGGACAGGGTATGCCGAGCAGTACTTC,CASSEPPGTGYAEQYF
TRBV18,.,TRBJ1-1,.,TGTGCCAGCTCACCACAGGGTCACGGGGACACTGAAGCTTTCTTT,CASSPQGHGDTEAFF
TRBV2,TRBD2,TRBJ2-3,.,TGTGCCAGCAGCCGTAGCGGGGAGAGCACAGATACGCAGTATTTT,CASSRSGESTDTQYF
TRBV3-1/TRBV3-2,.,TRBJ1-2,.,TGTGCCAGCAGCCAAGAGAGGAGCCAGACCATTAACTATGGCTACACCTTC,CASSQERSQTINYGYTF
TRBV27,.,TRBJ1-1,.,TGTGCCAGCAGTTTATCGAGGAACACTGAAGCTTTCTTT,CASSLSRNTEAFF
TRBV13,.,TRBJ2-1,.,TGTGCCAGCAACAACAGGCGATCCTACAATGAGCAGTTCTTC,CASNNRRSYNEQFF
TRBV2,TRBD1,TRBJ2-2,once,TGTGCCAGCACCAAGCCTCCGGGACAGGGTATCACCGGGGAGCTGTTTTTT,CASTKPPGQGITGELFF
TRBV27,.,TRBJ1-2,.,TGTGCCAGCAGCCAGAGCGGGGGGGGTGGCTACACCTTC,CASSQSGGGGYTF
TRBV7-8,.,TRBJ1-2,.,TGTGCCAGCAGCCGCGCGAGCGGGGGCTCTAACTATGGCTACACCTTC,CASSRASGGSNYGYTF
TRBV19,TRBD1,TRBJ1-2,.,TGTGCCAGTAGTATTCCCCCGACAGGGGTTGACTATGGCTACACCTTC,CASSIPPTGVDYGYTF
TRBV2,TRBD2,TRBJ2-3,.,TGTGCCAGCAGTGCGGGACTAGCGGGGATCGCAGATACGCAGTATTTT,CASSAGLAGIADTQYF
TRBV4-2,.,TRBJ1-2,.,TGTGCCAGCAGCCAAGTTTATGAGGGGGAGCGGGGTAACTATGGCTACACCTTC,CASSQVYEGERGNYGYTF
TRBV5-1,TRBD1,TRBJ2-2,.,TGCGCCAGCAGCCCAAGGCTCCTCAGGGGGCGAATTGACACCGGGGAGCTGTTTTTT,CASSPRLLRGRIDTGELFF
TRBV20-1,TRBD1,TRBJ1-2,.,TGCAGTGCTAGTTATGGGACAGACTATGGCTACACCTTC,CSASYGTDYGYTF
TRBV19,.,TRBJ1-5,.,TGTGCCAGTAGTATCACACAGGTTTACCAGCCCCAGCATTTT,CASSITQVYQPQHF
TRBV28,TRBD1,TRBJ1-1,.,TGTGCCAGCAGTTTTGTCTTCTTCGGCAGGGGGGCGGGTGTTGGCACTGAAGCTTTCTTT,CASSFVFFGRGAGVGTEAFF
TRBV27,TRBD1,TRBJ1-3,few,TGTGCCAGCAGACTACAGGGGGCTTCAGGAAACACCATATATTTT,CASRLQGASGNTIYF
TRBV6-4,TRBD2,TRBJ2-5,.,TGTGCCAGCGGAGGGACTAGTACAAAAGAGACCCAGTACTTC,CASGGTSTKETQYF
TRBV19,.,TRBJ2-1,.,TGTGCCAGTAACCCAAGGGGATCCCTCTACAATGAGCAGTTCTTC,CASNPRGSLYNEQFF
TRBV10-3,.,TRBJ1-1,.,TGTGCCATCAGTGCAAATCAGGGGATCACTGAAGCTTTCTTT,CAISANQGITEAFF
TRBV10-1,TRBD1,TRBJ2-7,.,TGCGCCAGCAGTGTGGGACAGGGGACCGAGCAGTACTTC,CASSVGQGTEQYF
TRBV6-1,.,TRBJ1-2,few,TGTGCCAGCAGTGATCTAAACGGGGTGGGCTATGGCTACACCTTC,CASSDLNGVGYGYTF
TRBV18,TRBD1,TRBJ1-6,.,TGTGCCAGCTCACCATTGCCAGGGGGCGCTTCAGATTCACCCCTCCACTTT,CASSPLPGGASDSPLHF
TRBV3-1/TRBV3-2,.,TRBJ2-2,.,TGTGCCAGCAGCCAAGCCAGATCCGGGGAGCTGTTTTTT,CASSQARSGELFF
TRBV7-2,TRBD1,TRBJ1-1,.,TGTGCCAGCAGCCAACAATCGGGACAGCTGAACACTGAAGCTTTCTTT,CASSQQSGQLNTEAFF